The clone carrying this T cell receptor (beta chain) was seen just once. This sample stems from a study of blood T cell repertoires in COVID-19. Across the whole study: In each case, the material was cDNA or gDNA derived from T cells, B-cell-depleted T cells, or PBMCs.

The germline V gene has CDR1 LNHNV and CDR2 YYDKDF (reference sequence). Trimming took off 0 bases at V and 8 bases at J, with 8 bases between the two ends. This CDR3 has 13 residues. The repertoire was sequenced with immunoSEQ multiplex PCR; TCRdb's copy has only in-frame clones and lacks some. This table has about 410,000 clones, about 90% appearing once. The rearrangement joins TRBV15 to TRBJ2-4, with no clear D. The receptor comes from a young man who had recovered from COVID-19. Sequencing used PBMCs or T cells enriched from blood (not recorded which). CDR3 nucleotide sequence: TGTGCCACCAGCAGAGATTTCGGGTACATTCAGTACTTC. Translated, it gives CATSRDFGYIQYF.